Detailed here is one T cell receptor beta chain. Its antigen is undetermined. Alongside a J-beta primer mix, a sample-barcoded 5' primer served in a second PCR lasting about 7 to 11 cycles. Through a template-switch adaptor with 12 random nucleotides, each cDNA molecule received a tag. TCRdb used MiXCR to reprocess the 5' RACE reads, holding one entry per CDR3 protein. Among about 700,000 distinct CDR3 sequences listed, about a third were seen once. Germline-derived CDR1 and CDR2 are SGDLS and YYNGEE. The CDR3 runs to 15 residues. V dropped 4 bases and J dropped 0 bases, with 10 bases sitting between them. For every donor, a draw yielded 8.5 to 10 milliliters of peripheral blood. The data originate from a study of blood T cells in healthy people across ages. Whole-study results and caveats: While age rose, TCR beta diversity per million T cells dropped in a roughly linear way. With donor CMV status unknown, expanded clonotype changes were possibly confounded.

The receptor's source is a woman aged 80 or older in good health. The rearrangement links TRBV9 to TRBJ2-2; possibly TRBD2 for D (5 bases). Source material: blood. The CDR3 here is CASSPGGANTGELFF. The CDR3 DNA reads TGTGCCAGCAGCCCTGGAGGAGCGAACACCGGGGAGCTGTTTTTT. The variable domain in full, completed from reference TRBV9 and TRBJ2-2, reads DSGVTQTPKHLITATGQRVTLRCSPRSGDLSVYWYQQSLDQGLQFLIQYYNGEERAKGNILERFSAQQFPDLHSELNLSSLELGDSALYFCASSPGGANTGELFFGEGSRLTVL.